These 20 T cell receptor beta chains came from one sample sequenced in a study of cytomegalovirus exposure and HLA in healthy donors. In the PCR, 60 Vbeta and 13 Jbeta primers were used. The method was immunoSEQ multiplex PCR; TCRdb's version includes in-frame clones alone and lacks a portion of them. The sample lists about 76,000 clones; roughly two thirds were seen once. Sequencing input: PBMCs. These receptors were taken from a man in his 60s in good health and CMV-seropositive.

The V gene is TRBV19, the J gene TRBJ1-5; D gene ambiguous. Deletions cut 8 bases from V and 0 bases from J, with 8 bases between. The CDR3 has 13 residues. Germline V gene lookup returns CDR1 LNHDA and CDR2 SQIVND (reference sequence). The CDR3 is CASGRISNQPQHF. The DNA of the CDR3 is TGTGCCAGTGGCCGAATTAGCAATCAGCCCCAGCATTTT. Based on the CDR3 plus reference TRBV19 and TRBJ1-5, the full variable domain is DGGITQSPKYLFRKEGQNVTLSCEQNLNHDAMYWYRQDPGQGLRLIYYSQIVNDFQKGDIAEGYSVSREKKESFPLTVTSAQKNPTAFYLCASGRISNQPQHFGDGTRLSIL.

The V and J genes are TRBV27 and TRBJ2-1, with a possible D match to TRBD2 (6 bases). Trimming shortened V by 6 bases and J by 6 bases, and 18 bases separated the two germline ends. The CDR3 runs to 15 residues. The germline gives CDR1 MNHEY, CDR2 SMNVEV (reference sequence). Here the CDR3 DNA reads TGTGCCAGCAGCCGCTCTAGCGCAAGCATCAATGAGCAGTTCTTC. Its translation: CASSRSSASINEQFF.

This clone was found a few times. This specimen includes other DNA sequences encoding the same CDR3. CDR3 in amino acids: CASSSQQGAGEQYF. As DNA, the CDR3 is TGTGCCAGCAGTTCGCAACAGGGGGCGGGGGAGCAGTACTTC. The chain carries TRBV6-1 and TRBJ2-7, with 9 bases matching TRBD1. The CDR3 contains 14 residues. V shed 5 bases and J 7 bases; nucleotides not matched to a gene: 9. CDR1 is MNHNS, CDR2 SASEGT, per germline.

This clone was picked up a small number of times. J is TRBJ1-3 and V is TRBV7-6; maybe TRBD1 (6 bases). This CDR3 has 16 residues. CDR1 is SGHVS and CDR2 is FNYEAQ in the germline V gene. The ends were cut back, 4 bases at V and 1 base at J, with 14 bases in the middle. The CDR3 loop is CASSSTGIGSGNTIYF. The CDR3 region has the DNA TGTGCCAGCAGCTCAACAGGGATAGGATCTGGAAACACCATATATTTT.

This clone was seen once. J is TRBJ1-2 and V is TRBV5-1, with 12 bases lining up with TRBD1. Trimming took 5 bases from V and 3 from J; bases not matched to a gene: 2. This CDR3 region has 14 residues. CDR1 is SGHRS, CDR2 YFSETQ, per germline. In nucleotides, the CDR3 is TGCGCCAGCAGTGGGACAGGGGGCTACTATGGCTACACCTTC. As protein: CASSGTGGYYGYTF.

V gene TRBV7-9 combines with J gene TRBJ1-1; D perhaps matches TRBD1 (6 bases). The length of the CDR3 is 16 residues. The V end lost 4 bases, the J end lost 6 bases, and 21 bases lay between the germline ends. Germline V lookup: CDR1 SEHNR, CDR2 FQNEAQ (reference sequence). The CDR3 nucleotides are TGTGCCAGCAGCTCCTCGCGGATGGGGGCGCGGGCTGAAGCTTTCTTT. Protein: CASSSSRMGARAEAFF.

The V call is TRBV6-1, the J call TRBJ2-7; D is perhaps TRBD1 (6 bases). V lost 4 bases, J lost 4 bases, and 8 bases lay in between. Per germline, CDR1 MNHNS and CDR2 SASEGT. The CDR3 runs 12 residues. DNA of the CDR3: TGTGCCAGCAGTGTACAGGGTTACGAGCAGTACTTC. This encodes CASSVQGYEQYF.

This clone was found once. J is TRBJ1-3 and V is TRBV19; 8 bases fit TRBD1. This CDR3 is built from 16 residues. The germline V gene encodes CDR1 LNHDA and CDR2 SQIVND (reference sequence). With 8 bases clipped from V and 0 bases from J, the junction kept 9 bases outside the gene matches. CDR3 nucleotides: TGTGCCAGTTGGACAGGGCCGTCTACCTCTGGAAACACCATATATTTT. Encoded protein: CASWTGPSTSGNTIYF.

The gene calls are TRBV27 and TRBJ2-1; 7 nucleotides line up with TRBD2. CDR1 is MNHEY and CDR2 is SMNVEV in the germline V gene (reference sequence). J was trimmed by 0 bases and V by 3 bases; bases with no gene match: 5. The CDR3 runs to 16 residues. Written as DNA, the CDR3 is TGTGCCAGCAGTTTTTTACCGGGAGGCTCCTACAATGAGCAGTTCTTC. Translating gives CASSFLPGGSYNEQFF.

The V call is TRBV7-8, the J call TRBJ2-7; unclear D gene. The CDR3 covers 12 residues. Trimming cost V 5 bases and J 7 bases, with 12 bases left between them. Per the germline V gene, CDR1 is SGHVS and CDR2 is FQNEAQ. The CDR3 sequence: CASSLTEREQYF. The DNA for the CDR3 is TGTGCCAGCAGCCTGACTGAGAGAGAGCAGTACTTC.

The rearrangement joins TRBV9 to TRBJ2-7; TRBD2 aligns across 9 bases. Trimming removed 2 bases from V and 2 bases from J; junction bases left unmatched: 2. CDR1 and CDR2 from the germline V gene are SGDLS and YYNGEE. The CDR3 covers 14 residues. DNA for the CDR3: TGTGCCAGCAGCGTTAGCGGGGGAACCTACGAGCAGTACTTC. It is translated as CASSVSGGTYEQYF.

The gene calls are TRBV7-9 and TRBJ2-1; D not resolved. V gave up 6 bases and J gave up 5 bases, with 8 bases separating them. The length of the CDR3 is 12 residues. CDR1 is SEHNR and CDR2 is FQNEAQ in the germline V gene (reference sequence). The CDR3 sequence: CASRHGDNEQFF. The DNA for the CDR3 is TGTGCCAGCAGGCATGGAGACAATGAGCAGTTCTTC.

The chain carries TRBV9 and TRBJ1-6; 12 positions agree with TRBD1. V shed 4 bases and J 10 bases; nucleotides not matched to a gene: 15. This CDR3 is 18 amino acids long. Germline-derived CDR1 and CDR2 are SGDLS and YYNGEE. The CDR3 spells CASSFEPGQGAKRSPLHF. In DNA form, the CDR3 reads TGTGCCAGCAGCTTCGAGCCGGGACAGGGGGCCAAAAGATCACCCCTCCACTTT.

As DNA, the CDR3 is TGTGCCAGCAGTTACTCGGGGGGACAGGGTTATGGCTACACCTTC. Its translation: CASSYSGGQGYGYTF. The J gene is TRBJ1-2, the V gene TRBV6-5, with 9 bases lining up with TRBD1. This CDR3 region has 15 residues. J lost 5 bases, V lost 0 bases, and 4 bases had no gene match. CDR1 is MNHEY, CDR2 SVGAGI, per germline.

In its sample, this clone was seen once. The chain carries TRBV4-2 and TRBJ2-5, with 13 nucleotides matching TRBD2. Germline V gene lookup returns CDR1 LGHNA and CDR2 YNFKEQ. This CDR3 has 14 residues. The junction had 7 bases not matched to a gene; V was cut back by 11 bases and J by 4 bases. The DNA for the CDR3 is TGTGCCGCAGGACTAGCGGGAGCAGGAGAGACCCAGTACTTC. Amino acid sequence: CAAGLAGAGETQYF.

This chain links TRBV28 with TRBJ1-1; no firm D call. The CDR3 covers 11 residues. The germline gives CDR1 MDHEN, CDR2 SYDVKM. V was trimmed by 3 bases and J by 5 bases, leaving 4 bases between them. The CDR3 protein is CASSLQTEAFF. CDR3 coding DNA: TGTGCCAGCAGTTTGCAGACTGAAGCTTTCTTT.

This clone was seen a single time. J is TRBJ1-5 and V is TRBV19; D is uncertain. Trimming took off 1 base at V and 6 bases at J, with 10 bases between the two ends. Per germline, CDR1 LNHDA and CDR2 SQIVND (reference sequence). The CDR3 sequence is 14 residues long. CDR3 in amino acids: CASSIGSGGQPQHF. The CDR3 DNA reads TGTGCCAGTAGTATAGGGAGCGGAGGTCAGCCCCAGCATTTT. The variable domain in full, with the rest retrieved from reference TRBV19 and TRBJ1-5, is DGGITQSPKYLFRKEGQNVTLSCEQNLNHDAMYWYRQDPGQGLRLIYYSQIVNDFQKGDIAEGYSVSREKKESFPLTVTSAQKNPTAFYLCASSIGSGGQPQHFGDGTRLSIL.

This sequence joins TRBV6-1 and TRBJ2-5, with a weak D call TRBD1 (6 bases). This CDR3 contains 13 residues. CDR1 is MNHNS and CDR2 is SASEGT in the germline V gene. V shed 6 bases and J shed 1 base, with 9 bases lying between them. The CDR3 is CASRGTLQETQYF. The CDR3 bases are TGTGCCAGCAGAGGGACACTCCAAGAGACCCAGTACTTC.

The CDR3: CASSSIRGTSVRGYEQYF. The CDR3 DNA reads as TGTGCCAGCAGTTCAATAAGGGGGACTAGCGTGAGAGGCTACGAGCAGTACTTC. The genes are TRBV27 and TRBJ2-7; 10 bases are a match to TRBD2. Losses at the gene ends were 4 bases for V and 3 bases for J; bases not matched to a gene: 15. The CDR3 extends over 18 amino acids. The germline V gene has CDR1 MNHEY and CDR2 SMNVEV (reference sequence).

The V and J genes are TRBV5-8 and TRBJ2-5; tentatively, D is TRBD2 (7 bases). Germline CDR1 reads SGHTS; CDR2 reads YDEGEE. The CDR3 sequence is 14 residues long. Between the trimmed V and J ends, which lost 4 bases and 5 bases, there was a span of 15 bases. The CDR3 loop is CASSLWGGRETQYF. CDR3 sequence (DNA): TGTGCCAGCAGCCTCTGGGGGGGCCGGGAGACCCAGTACTTC.